This T cell receptor beta chain was retrieved from a study of blood T cell repertoires in COVID-19. The overall study: Acute-phase and convalescent COVID-19 samples originated in the United States, Italy and Spain.

V was clipped by 8 bases and J by 6 bases, with 17 bases between them. There are 14 residues in the CDR3. Germline CDR1 reads LNHDA; CDR2 reads SQIVND (reference sequence). How the authors handled the data: Counts of nucleated cells, estimated from reference gene primer amplification, were obtained. Here immunoSEQ multiplex PCR was the method, and the copy in TCRdb shows in-frame clones only, minus some. That table furnishes V, J and clone size, whereas the DNA furnished D and trimming. The sample contains 200,000 to 250,000 clones, 65% to 90% of which appear only once. This receptor was obtained from a woman aged 45-65 years with acute or convalescent COVID-19. Sequencing was performed on peripheral blood. The chain couples TRBV19 to TRBJ2-1; tentative D call: TRBD2 (7 bases). CDR3 sequence reads: CASSKGGGVNEQFF. In DNA, the CDR3 is TGTGCCAGTTCAAAGGGGGGAGGGGTCAATGAGCAGTTCTTC.